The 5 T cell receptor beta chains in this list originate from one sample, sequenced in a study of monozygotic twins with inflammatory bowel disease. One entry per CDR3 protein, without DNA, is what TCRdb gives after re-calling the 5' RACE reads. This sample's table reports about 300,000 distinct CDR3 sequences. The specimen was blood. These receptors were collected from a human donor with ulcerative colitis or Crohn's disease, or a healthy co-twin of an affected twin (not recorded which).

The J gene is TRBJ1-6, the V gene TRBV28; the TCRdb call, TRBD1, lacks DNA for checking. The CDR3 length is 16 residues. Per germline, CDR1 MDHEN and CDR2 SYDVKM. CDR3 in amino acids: CASSRTSTGASSPLHF.

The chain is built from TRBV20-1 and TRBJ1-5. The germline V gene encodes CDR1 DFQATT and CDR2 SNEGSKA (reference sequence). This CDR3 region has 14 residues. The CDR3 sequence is CSARGSTANQPQHF.

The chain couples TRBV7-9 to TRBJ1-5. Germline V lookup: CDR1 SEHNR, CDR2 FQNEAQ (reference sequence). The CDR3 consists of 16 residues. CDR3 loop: CASSDGTHGGNQPQHF.

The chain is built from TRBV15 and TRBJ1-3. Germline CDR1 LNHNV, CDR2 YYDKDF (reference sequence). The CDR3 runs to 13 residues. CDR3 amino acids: CATSSSPGNTIYF.

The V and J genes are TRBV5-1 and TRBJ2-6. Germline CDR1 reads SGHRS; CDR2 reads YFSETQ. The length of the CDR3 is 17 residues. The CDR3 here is CASSLDGSGSGANVLTF. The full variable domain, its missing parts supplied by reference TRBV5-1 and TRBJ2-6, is KAGVTQTPRYLIKTRGQQVTLSCSPISGHRSVSWYQQTPGQGLQFLFEYFSETQRNKGNFPGRFSGRQFSNSRSEMNVSTLELGDSALYLCASSLDGSGSGANVLTFGAGSRLTVL.